These 25 T cell receptor beta chains were sequenced from one sample in a study of T cells in Graves' hyperthyroidism and ophthalmopathy. TCR beta CDR3 regions were amplified from RNA transcripts. TCR CDR3 regions were first amplified by RT-PCR with HTBI primers. TCRdb itself ran the multiplex PCR reads through MiXCR, one entry per CDR3 protein. Of about 300,000 distinct CDR3 sequences listed, approximately 19% are singletons. Input material: blood. The receptor source for this set is a man in his fifties with Graves' ophthalmopathy.

This clonotype was seen more than once but under ten times. The chain combines TRBV5-8 with TRBJ2-1; D not certain. V was cut by 1 base and J by 10 bases, with 9 bases left in between. The CDR3 covers 12 residues. Looked up from germline, CDR1 is SGHTS and CDR2 is YDEGEE. CDR3 sequence reads: CASSLRSGEQFF. The CDR3 DNA is TGTGCCAGCAGCTTGCGCTCGGGCGAGCAGTTCTTC.

The chain recombines TRBV6-8 with TRBJ2-1, with D unresolved. Germline lookup yields CDR1 MNHGY and CDR2 SAAAGT. The ends were cut back, 0 bases at V and 9 bases at J, with 12 bases in the middle. The length of the CDR3 is 14 residues. Written as DNA, the CDR3 is TGTGCCAGCAGTTACTCGCCTAGTCCCAGTGAGCAGTTCTTC. Translation gives CASSYSPSPSEQFF.

This clonotype has a handful of counts. This chain links TRBV7-9 with TRBJ2-5; D is perhaps TRBD2 (5 bases). CDR1 SEHNR and CDR2 FQNEAQ come from the germline V gene (reference sequence). V lost 5 bases and J 2 bases, leaving 12 bases between the germline ends. The CDR3 has 14 residues. CDR3 amino acids: CASSPYGEQETQYF. For the CDR3, the DNA is TGTGCCAGCAGCCCCTACGGGGAGCAAGAGACCCAGTACTTC.

The chain recombines TRBV3-1 with TRBJ1-5; D is ambiguous. Trimming took 0 bases from V and 4 from J, leaving 10 bases between them. The germline V gene has CDR1 LGHDT and CDR2 YNNKEL (reference sequence). This CDR3 comprises 15 residues. The CDR3 sequence is CASSQDWAVNQPQHF. As DNA, the CDR3 is TGTGCCAGCAGCCAAGATTGGGCAGTTAATCAGCCCCAGCATTTT.

This clonotype was counted many times. The chain carries TRBV18 and TRBJ2-7, with 8 bases identical to TRBD1. Looked up from germline, CDR1 is KGHSH and CDR2 is LQKENI. V lost 1 base and J lost 0; bases outside the gene matches: 5. The CDR3 is 16 amino acids. The CDR3 DNA is TGTGCCAGCTCACCACTTTCCAGGGGGCCCTCCTACGAGCAGTACTTC. This gives the protein CASSPLSRGPSYEQYF.

This rearrangement joins TRBV20-1 to TRBJ1-6; possible D gene TRBD1, 5 bases. CDR3 length: 14 residues. Per germline, CDR1 DFQATT and CDR2 SNEGSKA (reference sequence). The V and J ends lost 3 bases and 7 bases respectively, with 13 bases between them. The CDR3: CSASEGPKNSPLHF. CDR3 DNA sequence: TGCAGTGCTAGTGAGGGGCCGAAAAATTCACCCCTCCACTTT.

This clonotype was observed many times. The V call is TRBV11-1, the J call TRBJ1-1; possibly TRBD1 for D (5 bases). Germline V gives CDR1 SGHAT, CDR2 FQDESV (reference sequence). Trimming pared 5 bases from V and 1 base from J, leaving 8 bases between. CDR3 length equals 13 residues. The CDR3 nucleotides are TGTGCCAGCAGCACCCAGGGGAACACTGAAGCTTTCTTT. Protein sequence: CASSTQGNTEAFF. Complete variable domain (other parts from reference TRBV11-1 and TRBJ1-1): EAEVAQSPRYKITEKSQAVAFWCDPISGHATLYWYRQILGQGPELLVQFQDESVVDDSQLPKDRFSAERLKGVDSTLKIQPAELGDSAMYLCASSTQGNTEAFFGQGTRLTVV.

This clonotype was counted many times. This sequence joins TRBV12-3 or TRBV12-4 and TRBJ2-7, with a weak D call TRBD1 (5 bases). Trimming removed 2 bases from V and 0 bases from J, with 11 bases in between. CDR3 size: 15 residues. Here the CDR3 DNA reads TGTGCCAGCAGTTTAACAGGAAAAAGCTCCTACGAGCAGTACTTC. Protein product: CASSLTGKSSYEQYF.

This clonotype was observed a few times. The chain links TRBV30 to TRBJ2-7; no reliable D call. This CDR3 has 10 amino acids. CDR1 is GTSNPN and CDR2 is SVGIG in the germline V gene (reference sequence). V lost 3 bases, J lost 6 bases, and 6 bases lay in between. CDR3: CAWSLGEQYF. In nucleotides, the CDR3 is TGTGCCTGGAGCCTCGGCGAGCAGTACTTC.

The V and J genes are TRBV29-1 and TRBJ2-7; D unclear. The CDR3 covers 12 residues. The V gene lost 1 base and the J gene lost 4 bases, with 8 bases spanning the gap. Per germline, CDR1 SQVTM and CDR2 ANQGSEA. The CDR3 DNA sequence: TGCAGCGTTGAAGCAAGGCGTTACGAGCAGTACTTC. As protein: CSVEARRYEQYF.

The chain employs TRBV4-2 and TRBJ2-1; TRBD2 aligns across 7 bases. The CDR3 consists of 17 residues. The germline V gene encodes CDR1 LGHNA and CDR2 YNFKEQ. J lost 7 bases, V lost 0 bases, and 12 bases had no gene match. CDR3: CASSQDLGRERRNEQFF. The CDR3 region has the DNA TGTGCCAGCAGCCAAGATCTAGGGAGGGAGCGGCGGAATGAGCAGTTCTTC.

In its sample, this clonotype was seen many times. V usage is TRBV28 and J usage is TRBJ2-7, with D unclear. The V and J ends lost 5 bases and 6 bases respectively, with 17 bases between them. The germline V gene encodes CDR1 MDHEN and CDR2 SYDVKM. The CDR3 covers 14 residues. The CDR3 DNA reads TGTGCCAGCAGTGACCCAGGTGTTTACTTCGAGCAGTACTTC. It specifies CASSDPGVYFEQYF.

This clonotype was seen a few times. The genes are TRBV5-1 and TRBJ2-7, with D uncertain. V was cut by 7 bases and J by 5 bases, with 10 bases left in between. The CDR3 sequence is 11 residues long. The germline V gene has CDR1 SGHRS and CDR2 YFSETQ. CDR3 region: CASGSANEQYF. The CDR3 coding sequence is TGCGCCAGCGGTTCGGCCAACGAGCAGTACTTC.

V usage is TRBV7-4 and J usage is TRBJ2-1; tentatively, D is TRBD1 (6 bases). Germline CDR1 SGHVT, CDR2 SQSDAQ. Trimming removed 8 bases at V and 7 bases at J, with 27 bases between. This CDR3 spans 17 amino acids. The CDR3 loop reads CASLSPSRGARDNEQFF. In DNA form, the CDR3 reads TGTGCCAGCTTATCCCCCAGCAGGGGAGCACGCGATAATGAGCAGTTCTTC.

This clonotype appeared many times. This chain joins TRBV7-2 and TRBJ2-5; no firm D call. Trimming stripped 1 base from V and 5 bases from J, with 8 bases between. In germline, CDR1 is SGHTA, CDR2 FQGNSA. The CDR3 covers 13 residues. For the CDR3, the DNA is TGTGCCAGCAGCTTAGTGGCAGCTGAGACCCAGTACTTC. Translating gives CASSLVAAETQYF. Full variable domain (rest looked up from reference TRBV7-2 and TRBJ2-5): GAGVSQSPSNKVTEKGKDVELRCDPISGHTALYWYRQSLGQGLEFLIYFQGNSAPDKSGLPSDRFSAERTGGSVSTLTIQRTQQEDSAVYLCASSLVAAETQYFGPGTRLLVL.

This clonotype was detected many times. V usage is TRBV3-1 and J usage is TRBJ1-1; possibly TRBD1 for D (6 bases). From germline, CDR1 is LGHDT and CDR2 YNNKEL (reference sequence). The CDR3 is 13 residues long. Trimming took off 4 bases at V and 4 bases at J, with 10 bases between the two ends. CDR3: CASSPRGGTEAFF. CDR3 bases: TGTGCCAGCAGCCCCAGGGGCGGCACTGAAGCTTTCTTT.

This clonotype turned up a few times. V is TRBV14 and J is TRBJ2-1; 8 bases are shared with TRBD2. Germline V gene sequence: CDR1 SGHDN, CDR2 FVKESK. The ends lost 3 bases at V and 3 bases at J; junction bases unmatched: 7. The CDR3 contains 16 residues. CDR3 sequence (DNA): TGTGCCAGCAGCCATCAAGCGGGGGACCTCTACAATGAGCAGTTCTTC. It encodes CASSHQAGDLYNEQFF.

The V gene is TRBV2, the J gene TRBJ2-1, with 8 bases lining up with TRBD1. The CDR3 is 15 amino acids. Trimming took 4 bases from V and 4 from J; bases not matched to a gene: 6. Germline V gene lookup returns CDR1 SNHLY and CDR2 FYNNEI. CDR3 nucleotide sequence: TGTGCCAGCAGTGCCTCCCGGACAGGGTACAATGAGCAGTTCTTC. This sequence encodes CASSASRTGYNEQFF.

This clonotype was seen many times. The chain links TRBV12-3 or TRBV12-4 to TRBJ1-1; tentatively, D is TRBD1 (6 bases). The CDR3 contains 12 residues. V was cut by 8 bases and J by 5 bases, with 12 bases left in between. In DNA form, the CDR3 reads TGTGCCAGCCTAAAGGGGGGAACTGAAGCTTTCTTT. Translation gives CASLKGGTEAFF.

There are a few counts of this clonotype. The V call is TRBV4-1, the J call TRBJ1-5, with TRBD1 matching 9 bases. The length of the CDR3 is 14 residues. CDR1 is MGHRA, CDR2 YSYEKL, per germline. With V trimmed by 1 base and J by 6 bases, 1 base remained unmatched. The CDR3 here is CASSQGQGVQPQHF. DNA for the CDR3: TGCGCCAGCAGCCAAGGACAGGGGGTTCAGCCCCAGCATTTT.

The chain uses TRBV27 and TRBJ1-4, with TRBD1 identical over 9 bases. CDR1 and CDR2 (germline): MNHEY, SMNVEV (reference sequence). The CDR3 contains 15 residues. Trimming took 6 bases from V and 5 from J; bases not matched to a gene: 7. The CDR3 DNA reads as TGTGCCAGCAGACGACGACAGGGGGGGAATGAAAAACTGTTTTTT. Residues: CASRRRQGGNEKLFF. Looking up the rest from reference TRBV27 and TRBJ1-4 gives the full variable domain: EAQVTQNPRYLITVTGKKLTVTCSQNMNHEYMSWYRQDPGLGLRQIYYSMNVEVTDKGDVPEGYKVSRKEKRNFPLILESPSPNQTSLYFCASRRRQGGNEKLFFGSGTQLSVL.

The rearrangement uses TRBV19 and TRBJ2-2; the D gene is possibly TRBD2 (6 bases). The germline V gene has CDR1 LNHDA and CDR2 SQIVND (reference sequence). This CDR3 comprises 15 residues. V shed 1 base and J shed 7 bases, with 13 bases lying between them. The CDR3 protein is CASSIVAGLGGELFF. CDR3 sequence (DNA): TGTGCCAGTAGTATAGTGGCGGGATTGGGCGGGGAGCTGTTTTTT.

This sequence joins TRBV5-1 and TRBJ1-3, with 11 bases lining up with TRBD1. This CDR3 has 15 amino acids. Trimming at V came to 2 bases and at J to 8 bases, leaving 6 bases not matched to a gene. The germline V gene has CDR1 SGHRS and CDR2 YFSETQ. The CDR3 DNA follows: TGCGCCAGCAGCTTCGGGACAGGGGGGCCGGACACCATATATTTT. This gives the protein CASSFGTGGPDTIYF.

This clonotype was found a few times. The rearrangement uses TRBV15 and TRBJ2-1; D unresolved. This CDR3 is built from 15 residues. Deletions cut 0 bases from V and 9 bases from J, with 15 bases between. Germline V lookup: CDR1 LNHNV, CDR2 YYDKDF (reference sequence). CDR3 nucleotides: TGTGCCACCAGCAGAGATCTCTCGACCCGAAGTGAGCAGTTCTTC. Encoded protein: CATSRDLSTRSEQFF.

Many counts were recorded for this clonotype. This rearrangement joins TRBV11-2 to TRBJ2-7, with 10 bases that match TRBD2. Trimming took 5 bases from V and 5 from J; bases not matched to a gene: 12. This CDR3 region has 16 residues. Germline V gene data show CDR1 as SGHAT and CDR2 as FQNNGV. In DNA form, the CDR3 reads TGTGCCAGCAGCCGTCGGGGCCCTAGCGGGAGAAACGAGCAGTACTTC. As protein: CASSRRGPSGRNEQYF.